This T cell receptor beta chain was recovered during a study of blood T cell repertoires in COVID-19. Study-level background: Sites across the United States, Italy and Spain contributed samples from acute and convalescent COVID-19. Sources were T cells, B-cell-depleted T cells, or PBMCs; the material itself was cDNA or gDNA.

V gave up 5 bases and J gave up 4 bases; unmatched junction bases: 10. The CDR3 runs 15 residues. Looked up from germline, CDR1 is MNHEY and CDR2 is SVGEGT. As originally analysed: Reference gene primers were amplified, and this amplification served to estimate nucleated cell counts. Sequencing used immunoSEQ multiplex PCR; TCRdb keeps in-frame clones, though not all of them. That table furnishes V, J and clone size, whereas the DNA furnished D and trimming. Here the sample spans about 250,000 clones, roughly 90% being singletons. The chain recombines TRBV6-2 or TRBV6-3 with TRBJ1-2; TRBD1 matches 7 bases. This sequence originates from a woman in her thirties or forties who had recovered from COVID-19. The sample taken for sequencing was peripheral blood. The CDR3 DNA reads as TGTGCCAGCAGTGGTGCCCCGCCAGGGGGCTATGGCTACACCTTC. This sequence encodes CASSGAPPGGYGYTF.